Following are 14 T cell receptor beta chains from one sample sequenced in a study of identical twins. TCRdb reprocessed the 5' RACE reads with MiXCR, giving one entry per CDR3 protein. The sample records about 530,000 distinct CDR3 sequences, approximately 16% being singletons. Separately, the same data were catalogued under a study of yellow fever vaccine responses in identical twins.

The sequenced sample was CD4+ T cells sorted from blood. These receptors originate from a woman younger than 30 in good health.

This clonotype was counted only a few times. Since no conserved phenylalanine or tryptophan closes the CDR3, a read error is the likely cause. No DNA is shown, since the ends of the CDR3 on it are uncertain; the CDR3 is the one TCRdb lists. The chain joins TRBV4-1 to TRBJ2-7; whether TRBD2, the table's D call, matches the DNA was not checked. The CDR3 region is 12 residues in length, termini included. CDR1 MGHRA and CDR2 YSYEKL come from the germline V gene. The CDR3 sequence is CASSQPSGDSSL.

This clonotype was detected ten times or more. CDR3: CASSAGTGIYNEQFF. CDR3 coding DNA: TGTGCCAGCAGCGCCGGGACAGGGATCTACAATGAGCAGTTCTTC. The rearrangement links TRBV11-2 to TRBJ2-1; 9 bases agree with TRBD1. V dropped 5 bases and J dropped 3; count of bases not matched to a gene: 5. Germline assignment: CDR1 SGHAT and CDR2 FQNNGV. The CDR3 runs 15 residues. The entire variable domain, with the rest obtained from reference TRBV11-2 and TRBJ2-1, is as follows: EAGVAQSPRYKIIEKRQSVAFWCNPISGHATLYWYQQILGQGPKLLIQFQNNGVVDDSQLPKDRFSAERLKGVDSTLKIQPAKLEDSAVYLCASSAGTGIYNEQFFGPGTRLTVL.

The chain combines TRBV12-5 with TRBJ2-7; D is unclear. The V gene's germline CDR1 is LGHNT and CDR2 FRNRAP. The CDR3 loop spans 15 amino acids. V shed 1 base and J shed 0 bases, with 10 bases lying between them. The CDR3: CASGLGSASSYEQYF. CDR3 nucleotide sequence: TGTGCTAGTGGTTTGGGGAGCGCAAGCTCCTACGAGCAGTACTTC.

This chain uses TRBV5-5 with TRBJ2-1; 11 bases align to TRBD2. Germline CDR1 is SGHKS and CDR2 is YYEKEE (reference sequence). CDR3 length: 15 residues. V lost 2 bases and J lost 7; bases outside the gene matches: 5. CDR3 loop: CASSLIAGGGNEQFF. The CDR3 DNA sequence: TGTGCCAGCAGCTTAATAGCGGGAGGGGGTAATGAGCAGTTCTTC.

The rearrangement joins TRBV29-1 to TRBJ2-7; 12 bases align to TRBD2. V shed 7 bases and J 4 bases; nucleotides not matched to a gene: 8. The germline V gene has CDR1 SQVTM and CDR2 ANQGSEA. The length of the CDR3 is 14 residues. The CDR3 here is CSALTSGSGYEQYF. CDR3 sequence (DNA): TGCAGCGCCCTGACTAGCGGGAGTGGGTACGAGCAGTACTTC.

The sample holds a few counts of this clonotype. The DNA of the CDR3 is TGCGCCAGCAGCCGGACCGGAATCTCCTACGAGCAGTACTTC. Amino acids: CASSRTGISYEQYF. This rearrangement joins TRBV5-1 to TRBJ2-7; no firm D call. CDR1 SGHRS and CDR2 YFSETQ come from the germline V gene. The V and J ends lost 4 bases and 0 bases respectively, with 11 bases between them. The CDR3 spans 14 residues.

The chain couples TRBV5-1 to TRBJ2-3; 7 bases are a match to TRBD1. Germline V gene data show CDR1 as SGHRS and CDR2 as YFSETQ. CDR3 length: 12 residues. V gave up 4 bases and J gave up 6 bases; unmatched junction bases: 2. The CDR3 DNA sequence: TGCGCCAGCAGCGACAGGGTGGATACGCAGTATTTT. The encoded protein is CASSDRVDTQYF.

This clonotype was seen a handful of times. The chain uses TRBV10-3 and TRBJ1-2; TRBD1 agrees at 8 bases. Germline V lookup: CDR1 ENHRY, CDR2 SYGVKD. J lost 8 bases, V lost 0 bases, and 2 bases had no gene match. The CDR3 runs to 13 residues. The CDR3 region is CAISESTGEGYTF. DNA for the CDR3: TGTGCCATCAGTGAGTCGACAGGGGAGGGCTACACCTTC.

This chain connects TRBV29-1 to TRBJ2-7, with TRBD2 matching over 11 bases. This CDR3 has 14 amino acids. Germline V gives CDR1 SQVTM, CDR2 ANQGSEA. Trimming cost V 4 bases and J 2 bases; bases outside gene matches: 4. DNA for the CDR3: TGCAGCGTTGTCCTAGCGGGGGGTCCCTACGAGCAGTACTTC. Protein: CSVVLAGGPYEQYF.

CDR3 region: CASNRGGTQGNEQYF. The CDR3 DNA is TGTGCCAGTAACAGGGGCGGGACCCAAGGGAACGAGCAGTACTTC. The chain couples TRBV19 to TRBJ2-7, with TRBD1 as a possible D gene (7 bases). The CDR3 runs to 15 residues. Germline lookup yields CDR1 LNHDA and CDR2 SQIVND (reference sequence). The ends were cut back, 7 bases at V and 5 bases at J, with 21 bases in the middle.

This clonotype was observed at least ten times. The chain uses TRBV12-3 or TRBV12-4 and TRBJ2-3; TRBD1 is a possible D gene (6 bases). The CDR3 covers 14 residues. Trimming removed 6 bases from V and 5 bases from J, with 15 bases in between. The CDR3 DNA sequence: TGTGCCAGCAGCATTTCCCAGGGACAAGATACGCAGTATTTT. Translating it yields CASSISQGQDTQYF.

This clonotype was recorded at least ten times. The V gene is TRBV7-9, the J gene TRBJ1-1; D call uncertain. Germline CDR1 SEHNR, CDR2 FQNEAQ (reference sequence). Trimming removed 5 bases at V and 9 bases at J, with 10 bases between. CDR3 length: 11 amino acids. CDR3 residues: CASSPGQQAFF. Here the CDR3 DNA reads TGTGCCAGCAGCCCCGGGCAACAAGCTTTCTTT.

This clonotype was picked up a small number of times. The chain is built from TRBV3-1 and TRBJ2-2; 8 bases map to TRBD2. This CDR3 has 16 amino acids. With 1 base clipped from V and 5 bases from J, the junction kept 6 bases outside the gene matches. The V gene's germline CDR1 is LGHDT and CDR2 YNNKEL (reference sequence). As DNA, the CDR3 is TGTGCCAGCAGCCAAGCGGGGGGGCGAGTAACCGGGGAGCTGTTTTTT. The encoded protein is CASSQAGGRVTGELFF.

A few counts support this clonotype. The rearrangement joins TRBV28 to TRBJ2-1, with 8 bases matching TRBD2. This CDR3 has 17 amino acids. The germline gives CDR1 MDHEN, CDR2 SYDVKM. V gave up 7 bases and J gave up 6 bases; unmatched junction bases: 17. CDR3 region: CASKNAVGAGAVNEQFF. In DNA, the CDR3 is TGTGCCAGCAAGAATGCGGTGGGAGCGGGGGCCGTCAATGAGCAGTTCTTC.